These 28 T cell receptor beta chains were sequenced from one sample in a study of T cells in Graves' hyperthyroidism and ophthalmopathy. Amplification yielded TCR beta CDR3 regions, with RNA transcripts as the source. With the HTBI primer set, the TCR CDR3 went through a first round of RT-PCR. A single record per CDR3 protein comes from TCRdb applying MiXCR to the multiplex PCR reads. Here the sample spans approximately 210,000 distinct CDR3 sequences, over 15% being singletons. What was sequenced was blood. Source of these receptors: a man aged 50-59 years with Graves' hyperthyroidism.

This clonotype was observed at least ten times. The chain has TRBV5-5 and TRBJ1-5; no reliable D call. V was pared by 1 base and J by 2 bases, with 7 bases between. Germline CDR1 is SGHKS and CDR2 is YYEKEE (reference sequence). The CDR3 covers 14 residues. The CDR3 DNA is TGTGCCAGCAGCTTGACGGACGGCAATCAGCCCCAGCATTTT. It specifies CASSLTDGNQPQHF.

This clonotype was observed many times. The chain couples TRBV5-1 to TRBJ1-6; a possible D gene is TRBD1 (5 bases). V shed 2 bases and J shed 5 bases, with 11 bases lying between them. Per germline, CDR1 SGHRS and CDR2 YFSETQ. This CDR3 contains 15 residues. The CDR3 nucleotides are TGCGCCAGCAGCTTACAACCAGGGAATAATTCACCCCTCCACTTT. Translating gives CASSLQPGNNSPLHF.

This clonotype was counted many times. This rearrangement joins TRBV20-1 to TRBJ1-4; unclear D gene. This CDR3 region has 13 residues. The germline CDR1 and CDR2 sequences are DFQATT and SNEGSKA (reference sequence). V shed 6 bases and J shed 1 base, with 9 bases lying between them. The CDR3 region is CSAESKTNEKLFF. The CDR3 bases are TGCAGTGCCGAGAGTAAAACTAATGAAAAACTGTTTTTT.

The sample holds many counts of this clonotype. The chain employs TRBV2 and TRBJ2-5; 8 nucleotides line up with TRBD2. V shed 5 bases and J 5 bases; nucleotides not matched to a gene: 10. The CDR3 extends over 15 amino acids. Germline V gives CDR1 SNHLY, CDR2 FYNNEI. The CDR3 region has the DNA TGTGCCAGCAGTCCCCAGTCGGCGGGAGGTGAGACCCAGTACTTC. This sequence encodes CASSPQSAGGETQYF.

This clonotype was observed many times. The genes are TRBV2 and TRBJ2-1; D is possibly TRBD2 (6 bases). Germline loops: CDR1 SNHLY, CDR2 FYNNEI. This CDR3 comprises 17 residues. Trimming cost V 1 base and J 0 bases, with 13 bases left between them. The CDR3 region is CASSEGVGGSSYNEQFF. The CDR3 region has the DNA TGTGCCAGCAGTGAAGGGGTTGGGGGGAGCTCCTACAATGAGCAGTTCTTC. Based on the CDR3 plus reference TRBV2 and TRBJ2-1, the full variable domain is EPEVTQTPSHQVTQMGQEVILRCVPISNHLYFYWYRQILGQKVEFLVSFYNNEISEKSEIFDDQFSVERPDGSNFTLKIRSTKLEDSAMYFCASSEGVGGSSYNEQFFGPGTRLTVL.

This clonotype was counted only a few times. CDR3 DNA: TGTGCCAGCAGCGCGACAGGGGCCGTTAACGAGCAGTACTTC. This translates into CASSATGAVNEQYF. The chain is built from TRBV9 and TRBJ2-7; TRBD1 aligns across 8 bases. J was trimmed by 5 bases and V by 3 bases; bases with no gene match: 7. CDR1 is SGDLS, CDR2 YYNGEE, per germline. The CDR3 has 14 residues.

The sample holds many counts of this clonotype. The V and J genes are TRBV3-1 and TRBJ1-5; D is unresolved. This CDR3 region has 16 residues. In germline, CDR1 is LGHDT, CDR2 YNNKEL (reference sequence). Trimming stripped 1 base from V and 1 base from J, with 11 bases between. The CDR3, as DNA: TGTGCCAGCAGCCAAGGTGGATTGGGAAGCAATCAGCCCCAGCATTTT. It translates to CASSQGGLGSNQPQHF.

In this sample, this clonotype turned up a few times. DNA of the CDR3: TGCAGCTATAATCAGGGGGGGTTAAATCAGCCCCAGCATTTT. Amino acid sequence: CSYNQGGLNQPQHF. J is TRBJ1-5 and V is TRBV29-1; 7 bases align to TRBD1. The germline gives CDR1 SQVTM, CDR2 ANQGSEA. The CDR3 has 14 amino acids. The V gene end was trimmed by 8 bases and the J gene end by 4 bases; junction bases not matched to a gene: 11.

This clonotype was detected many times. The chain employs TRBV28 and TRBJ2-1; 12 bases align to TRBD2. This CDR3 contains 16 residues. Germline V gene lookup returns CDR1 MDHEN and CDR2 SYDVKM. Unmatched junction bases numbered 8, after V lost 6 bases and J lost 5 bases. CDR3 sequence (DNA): TGTGCCAGCAGATCGCGGACTAGCGGGACCCACAATGAGCAGTTCTTC. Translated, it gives CASRSRTSGTHNEQFF.

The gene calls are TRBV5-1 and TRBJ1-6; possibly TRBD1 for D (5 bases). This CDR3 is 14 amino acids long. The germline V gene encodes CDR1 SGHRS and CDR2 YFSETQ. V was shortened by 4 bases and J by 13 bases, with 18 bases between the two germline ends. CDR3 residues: CASSADSPPGPLHF. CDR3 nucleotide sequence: TGCGCCAGCAGCGCCGACAGCCCCCCAGGCCCCCTCCACTTT.

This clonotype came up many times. The CDR3 region is CASSPTRGSQETQYF. CDR3 in DNA: TGTGCCAGCAGCCCAACCCGGGGCAGCCAAGAGACCCAGTACTTC. The chain carries TRBV11-3 and TRBJ2-5, with D perhaps given as TRBD1 or TRBD2 (5 bases each). V lost 5 bases to trimming and J lost 1 base, with 14 bases between them. Germline-derived CDR1 and CDR2 are SGHNT and YENEEA. The CDR3 consists of 15 residues.

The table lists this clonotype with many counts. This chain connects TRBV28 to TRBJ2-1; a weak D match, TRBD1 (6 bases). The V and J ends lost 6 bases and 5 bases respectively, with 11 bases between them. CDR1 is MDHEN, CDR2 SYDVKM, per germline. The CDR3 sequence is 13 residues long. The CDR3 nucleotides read TGTGCCAGCAGATCGGGACAAAACAATGAGCAGTTCTTC. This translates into CASRSGQNNEQFF.

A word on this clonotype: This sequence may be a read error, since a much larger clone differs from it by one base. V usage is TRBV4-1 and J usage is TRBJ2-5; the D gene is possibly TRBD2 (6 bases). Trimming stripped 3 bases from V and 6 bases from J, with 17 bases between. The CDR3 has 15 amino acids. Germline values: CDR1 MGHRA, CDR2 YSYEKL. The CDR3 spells CASSHPERAGKTQYF. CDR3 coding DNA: TGCGCCAGCAGCCACCCGGAGCGGGCCGGGAAGACCCAGTACTTC.

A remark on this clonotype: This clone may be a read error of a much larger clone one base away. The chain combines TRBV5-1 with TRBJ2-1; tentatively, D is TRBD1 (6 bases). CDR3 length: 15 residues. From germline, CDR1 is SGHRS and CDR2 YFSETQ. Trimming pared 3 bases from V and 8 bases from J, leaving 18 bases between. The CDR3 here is CASSSGFEGVHEQFF. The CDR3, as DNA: TGCGCCAGCAGCTCGGGTTTCGAGGGGGTACATGAGCAGTTCTTC.

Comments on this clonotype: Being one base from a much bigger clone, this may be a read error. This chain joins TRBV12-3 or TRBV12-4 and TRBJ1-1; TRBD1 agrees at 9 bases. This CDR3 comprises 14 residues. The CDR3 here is CASSNGTGNTDAFF. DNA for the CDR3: TGTGCCAGCAGTAACGGGACAGGGAACACTGACGCTTTCTTT.

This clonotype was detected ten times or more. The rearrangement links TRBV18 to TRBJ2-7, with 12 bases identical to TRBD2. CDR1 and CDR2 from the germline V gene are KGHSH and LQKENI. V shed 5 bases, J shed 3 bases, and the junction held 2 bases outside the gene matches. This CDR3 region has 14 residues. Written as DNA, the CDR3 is TGTGCCAGCTCAGAGACTAGCGGGGGCTACGAGCAGTACTTC. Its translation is CASSETSGGYEQYF.

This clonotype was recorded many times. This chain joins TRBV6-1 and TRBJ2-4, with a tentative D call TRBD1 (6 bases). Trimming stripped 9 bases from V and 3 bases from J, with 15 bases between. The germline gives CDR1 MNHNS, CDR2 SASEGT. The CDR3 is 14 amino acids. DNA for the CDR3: TGTGCCAGTGCTAGGGACATCGTCAAAAACATTCAGTACTTC. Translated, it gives CASARDIVKNIQYF.

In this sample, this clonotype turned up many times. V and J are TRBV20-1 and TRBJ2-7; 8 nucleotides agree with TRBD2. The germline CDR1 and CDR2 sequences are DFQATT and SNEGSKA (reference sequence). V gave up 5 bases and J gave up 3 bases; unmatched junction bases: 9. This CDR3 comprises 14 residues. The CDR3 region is CSAGNGTRDYEQYF. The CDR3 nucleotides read TGCAGTGCTGGGAACGGGACTAGGGACTACGAGCAGTACTTC.

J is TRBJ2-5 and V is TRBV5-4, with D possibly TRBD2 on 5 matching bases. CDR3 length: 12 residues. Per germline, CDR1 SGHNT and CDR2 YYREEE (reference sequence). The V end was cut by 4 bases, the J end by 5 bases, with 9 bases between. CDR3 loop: CASSPGLETQYF. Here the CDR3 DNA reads TGTGCCAGCAGCCCGGGGTTGGAGACCCAGTACTTC.

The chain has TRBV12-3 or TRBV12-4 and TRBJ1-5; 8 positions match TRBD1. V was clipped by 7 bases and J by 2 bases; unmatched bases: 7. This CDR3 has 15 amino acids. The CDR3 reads CASTPDRGRNQPQHF. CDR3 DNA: TGTGCCAGCACTCCAGACAGGGGTCGCAATCAGCCCCAGCATTTT.

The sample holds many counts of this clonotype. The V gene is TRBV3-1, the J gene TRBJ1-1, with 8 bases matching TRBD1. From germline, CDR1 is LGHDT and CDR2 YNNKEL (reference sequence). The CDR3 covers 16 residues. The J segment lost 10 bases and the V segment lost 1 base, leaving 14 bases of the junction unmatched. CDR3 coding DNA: TGTGCCAGCAGCCAAGTGGGCCAGGGGGCGGCAAAATCAGCTTTCTTT. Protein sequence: CASSQVGQGAAKSAFF.

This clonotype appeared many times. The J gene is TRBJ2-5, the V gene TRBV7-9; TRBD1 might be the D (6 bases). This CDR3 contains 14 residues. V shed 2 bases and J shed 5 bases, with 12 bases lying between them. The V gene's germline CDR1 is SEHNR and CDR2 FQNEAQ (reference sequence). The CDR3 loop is CASSLNQGQETQYF. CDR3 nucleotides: TGTGCCAGCAGCTTAAACCAGGGGCAGGAGACCCAGTACTTC.

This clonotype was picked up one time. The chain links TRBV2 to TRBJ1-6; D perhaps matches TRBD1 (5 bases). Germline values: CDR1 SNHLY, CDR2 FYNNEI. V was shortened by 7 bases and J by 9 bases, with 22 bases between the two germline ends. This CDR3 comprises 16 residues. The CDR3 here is CASIPFRGNVGSPLHF. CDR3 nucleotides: TGTGCCAGCATCCCCTTTAGGGGAAATGTTGGTTCACCCCTCCACTTT.

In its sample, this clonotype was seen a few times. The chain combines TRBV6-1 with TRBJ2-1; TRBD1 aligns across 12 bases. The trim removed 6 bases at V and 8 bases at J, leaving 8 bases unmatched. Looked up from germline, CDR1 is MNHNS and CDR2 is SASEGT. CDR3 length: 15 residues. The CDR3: CASSRGTGGMDEQFF. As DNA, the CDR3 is TGTGCCAGCAGCCGTGGGACAGGGGGCATGGATGAGCAGTTCTTC.

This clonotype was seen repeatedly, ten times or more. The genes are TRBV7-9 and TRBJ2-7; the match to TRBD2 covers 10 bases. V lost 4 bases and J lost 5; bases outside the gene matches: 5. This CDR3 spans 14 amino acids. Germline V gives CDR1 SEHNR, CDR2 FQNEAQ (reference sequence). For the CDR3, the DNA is TGTGCCAGCAGCTCGGGACTAGCGAACCACGAGCAGTACGTC. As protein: CASSSGLANHEQYV.

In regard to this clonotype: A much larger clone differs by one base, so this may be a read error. Here the CDR3 reads CAGSQTNPSDTQYF. The CDR3 nucleotides are TGTGCCGGCTCACAGACTAATCCCTCTGATACGCAGTATTTT. The V and J genes are TRBV18 and TRBJ2-3; D might be TRBD2 (5 bases). This CDR3 comprises 14 residues. Germline V gives CDR1 KGHSH, CDR2 LQKENI.

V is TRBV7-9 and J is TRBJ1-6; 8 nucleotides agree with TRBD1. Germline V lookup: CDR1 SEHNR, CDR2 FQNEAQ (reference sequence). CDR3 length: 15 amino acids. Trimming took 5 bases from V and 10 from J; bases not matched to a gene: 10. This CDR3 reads CASSHEAGGDSPLHF. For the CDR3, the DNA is TGTGCCAGCAGCCATGAAGCAGGGGGCGACTCACCCCTCCACTTT.

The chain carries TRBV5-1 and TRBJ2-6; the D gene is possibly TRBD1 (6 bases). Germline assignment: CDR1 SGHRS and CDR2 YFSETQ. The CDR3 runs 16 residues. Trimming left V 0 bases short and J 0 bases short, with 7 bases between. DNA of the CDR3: TGCGCCAGCAGCTTGGGACAGGCCTCTGGGGCCAACGTCCTGACTTTC. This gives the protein CASSLGQASGANVLTF.